The entry that follows covers one TCR beta chain sequence. Antigen specificity is unknown. This sample is drawn from a study of T cells expressing NK-cell markers. Across the study: According to the study, TCR beta repertoires originated from sorted CD3+CD56+NKG2C+, CD3+CD56+NKG2C- and CD3+CD56-NKG2C+ T cells. Seven of the eight sequenced donors were classified as HCMV-seropositive, and one was classified as seronegative.

Study results and limitations: A few of the donors also had these clonotypes leading their CD3+CD56-NKG2C+ fraction.

This CDR3 region has 13 residues. Making the TCR beta cDNA relied on 5'RACE template switching with UMIs. TCRdb re-called the 5' RACE reads; every CDR3 protein appears as one record, without DNA. The listing contains just under 150,000 distinct CDR3 sequences. This chain links TRBV12-3 or TRBV12-4 with TRBJ2-7. The receptor comes from a man younger than 35 in good health. The sample was blood T cells: a sorted CD56 or NKG2C T cell subset, CD4+ or CD8+ T cells, or bulk PBMC T cells (not recorded which). The CDR3 sequence: CASSLGRNNEQYF.